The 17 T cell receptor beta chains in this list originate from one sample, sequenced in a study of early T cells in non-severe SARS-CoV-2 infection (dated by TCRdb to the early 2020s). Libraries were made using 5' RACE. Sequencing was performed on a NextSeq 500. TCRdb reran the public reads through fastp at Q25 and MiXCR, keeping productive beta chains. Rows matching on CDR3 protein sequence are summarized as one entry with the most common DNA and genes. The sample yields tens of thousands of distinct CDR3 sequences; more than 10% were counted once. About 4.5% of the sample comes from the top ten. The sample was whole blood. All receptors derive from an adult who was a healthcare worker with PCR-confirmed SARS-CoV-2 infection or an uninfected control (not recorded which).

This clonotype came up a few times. CDR3 DNA sequence: TGTGCCAGCAGGAAGCGACAGGGCGACGAGCAGTACTTC. Protein: CASRKRQGDEQYF. This chain links TRBV6-1 with TRBJ2-7; TRBD1 matches 7 bases. From germline, CDR1 is MNHNS and CDR2 SASEGT. The J segment lost 5 bases and the V segment lost 6 bases, leaving 7 bases of the junction unmatched. The length of the CDR3 is 13 residues.

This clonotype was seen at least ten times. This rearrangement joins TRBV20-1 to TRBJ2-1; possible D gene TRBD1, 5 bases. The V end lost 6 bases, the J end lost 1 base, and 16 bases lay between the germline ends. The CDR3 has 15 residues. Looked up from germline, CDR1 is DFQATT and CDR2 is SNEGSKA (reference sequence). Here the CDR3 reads CSATVLTQSYNEQFF. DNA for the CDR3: TGCAGTGCGACAGTCCTAACACAGTCCTACAATGAGCAGTTCTTC.

DNA of the CDR3: TGTGCCAGCAGCGTAGAACACAGGTTTGAAAAACTGTTTTTT. This codes for CASSVEHRFEKLFF. The rearrangement uses TRBV9 and TRBJ1-4, with TRBD1 as a possible D gene (5 bases). The germline CDR1 and CDR2 sequences are SGDLS and YYNGEE. The length of the CDR3 is 14 residues. V lost 0 bases and J lost 7, with 10 bases in between.

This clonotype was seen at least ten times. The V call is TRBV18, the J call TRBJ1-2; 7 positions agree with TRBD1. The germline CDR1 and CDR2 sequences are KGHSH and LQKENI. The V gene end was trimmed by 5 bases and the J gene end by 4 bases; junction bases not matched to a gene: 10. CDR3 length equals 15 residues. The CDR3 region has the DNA TGTGCCAGCTCATCCGTCGAGGGGGCGAGCTATGGCTACACCTTC. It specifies CASSSVEGASYGYTF.

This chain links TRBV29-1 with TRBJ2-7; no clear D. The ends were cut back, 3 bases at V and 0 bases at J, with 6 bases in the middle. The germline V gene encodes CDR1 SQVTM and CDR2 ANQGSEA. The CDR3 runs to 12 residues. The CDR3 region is CSVDVNSYEQYF. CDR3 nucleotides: TGCAGCGTTGATGTCAACTCCTACGAGCAGTACTTC.

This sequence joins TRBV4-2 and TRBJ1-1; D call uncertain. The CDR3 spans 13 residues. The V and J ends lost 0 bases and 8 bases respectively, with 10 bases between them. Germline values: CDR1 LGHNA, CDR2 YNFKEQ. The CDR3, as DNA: TGTGCCAGCAGCCAAGATACGGGGTCCGAAGCTTTCTTT. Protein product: CASSQDTGSEAFF.

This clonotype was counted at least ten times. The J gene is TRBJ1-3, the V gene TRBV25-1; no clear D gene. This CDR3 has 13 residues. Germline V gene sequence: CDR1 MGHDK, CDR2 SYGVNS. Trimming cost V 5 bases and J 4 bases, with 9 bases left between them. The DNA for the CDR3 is TGTGCCAGCAGTATCCCCGGAGGAAACACCATATATTTT. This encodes CASSIPGGNTIYF. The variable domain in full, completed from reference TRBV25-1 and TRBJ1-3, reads EADIYQTPRYLVIGTGKKITLECSQTMGHDKMYWYQQDPGMELHLIHYSYGVNSTEKGDLSSESTVSRIRTEHFPLTLESARPSHTSQYLCASSIPGGNTIYFGEGSWLTVV.

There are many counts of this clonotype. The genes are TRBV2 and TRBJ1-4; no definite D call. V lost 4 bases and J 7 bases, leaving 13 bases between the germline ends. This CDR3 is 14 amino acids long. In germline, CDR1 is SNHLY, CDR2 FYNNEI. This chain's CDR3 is CASSANLRGEKLFF. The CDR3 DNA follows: TGTGCCAGCAGTGCCAACCTTCGGGGTGAAAAACTGTTTTTT.

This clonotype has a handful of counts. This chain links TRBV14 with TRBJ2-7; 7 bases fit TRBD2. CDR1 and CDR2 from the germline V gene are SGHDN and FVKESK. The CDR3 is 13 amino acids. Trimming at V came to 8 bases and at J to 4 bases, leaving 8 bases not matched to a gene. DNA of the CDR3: TGTGCCAGCGCTCGCGGGAGAGCATACGAGCAGTACTTC. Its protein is CASARGRAYEQYF.

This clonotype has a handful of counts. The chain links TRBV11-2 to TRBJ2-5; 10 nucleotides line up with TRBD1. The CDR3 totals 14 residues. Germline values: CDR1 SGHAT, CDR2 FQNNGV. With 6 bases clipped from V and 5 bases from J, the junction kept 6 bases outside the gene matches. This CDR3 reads CASSRDRGLETQYF. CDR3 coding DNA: TGTGCCAGCAGTCGGGACAGGGGCCTGGAGACCCAGTACTTC. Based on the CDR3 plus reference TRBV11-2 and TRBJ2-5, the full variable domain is EAGVAQSPRYKIIEKRQSVAFWCNPISGHATLYWYQQILGQGPKLLIQFQNNGVVDDSQLPKDRFSAERLKGVDSTLKIQPAKLEDSAVYLCASSRDRGLETQYFGPGTRLLVL.

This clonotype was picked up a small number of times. This CDR3 reads CASSYGWGMLGTYEQYF. As DNA, the CDR3 is TGTGCCAGCAGTTACGGTTGGGGAATGCTTGGAACCTACGAGCAGTACTTC. The chain uses TRBV6-5 and TRBJ2-7, with no clear D. Trimming left V 2 bases short and J 2 bases short, with 19 bases between. Germline-derived CDR1 and CDR2 are MNHEY and SVGAGI. The CDR3 has 17 residues.

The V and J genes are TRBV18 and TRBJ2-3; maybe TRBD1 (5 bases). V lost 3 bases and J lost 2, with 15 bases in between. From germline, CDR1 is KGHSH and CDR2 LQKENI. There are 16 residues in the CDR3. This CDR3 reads CASSPRTTRATDTQYF. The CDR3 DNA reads TGTGCCAGCTCACCGAGGACAACCAGAGCCACAGATACGCAGTATTTT.

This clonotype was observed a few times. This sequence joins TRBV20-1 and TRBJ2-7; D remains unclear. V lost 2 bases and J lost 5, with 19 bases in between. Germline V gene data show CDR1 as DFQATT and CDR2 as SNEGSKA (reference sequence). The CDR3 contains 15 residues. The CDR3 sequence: CSARSVRGSVDEQYF. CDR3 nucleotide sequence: TGCAGTGCTAGATCTGTACGAGGCTCCGTGGACGAGCAGTACTTC.

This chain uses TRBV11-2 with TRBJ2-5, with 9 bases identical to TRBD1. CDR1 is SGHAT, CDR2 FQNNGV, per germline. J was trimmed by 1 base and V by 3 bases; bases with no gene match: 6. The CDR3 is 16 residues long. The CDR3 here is CASSFIGTGLQETQYF. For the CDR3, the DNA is TGTGCCAGCAGCTTTATAGGGACAGGGCTCCAAGAGACCCAGTACTTC.

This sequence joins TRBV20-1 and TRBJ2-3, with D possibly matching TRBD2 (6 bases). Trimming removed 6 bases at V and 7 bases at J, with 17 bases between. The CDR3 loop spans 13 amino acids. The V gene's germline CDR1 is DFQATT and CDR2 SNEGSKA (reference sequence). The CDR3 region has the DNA TGCAGTGCGACCACCGGGACTCATTATACGCAGTATTTT. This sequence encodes CSATTGTHYTQYF.

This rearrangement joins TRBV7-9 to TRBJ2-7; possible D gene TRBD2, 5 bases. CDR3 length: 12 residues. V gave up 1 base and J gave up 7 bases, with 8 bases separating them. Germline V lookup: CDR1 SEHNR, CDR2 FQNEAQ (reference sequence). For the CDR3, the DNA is TGTGCCAGCAGCTTAGTACGCGGGGAGCAGTACTTC. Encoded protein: CASSLVRGEQYF.

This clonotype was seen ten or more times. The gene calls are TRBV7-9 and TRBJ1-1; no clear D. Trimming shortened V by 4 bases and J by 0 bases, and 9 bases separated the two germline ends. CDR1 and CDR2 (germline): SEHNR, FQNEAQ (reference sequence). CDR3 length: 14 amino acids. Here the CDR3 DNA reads TGTGCCAGCAGCTCAACGACGGTGAACACTGAAGCTTTCTTT. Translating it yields CASSSTTVNTEAFF.